The 22 T cell receptor beta chains presented below share a single source sample, sequenced in a study of cytomegalovirus exposure and HLA in healthy donors. With 60 Vbeta and 13 Jbeta primers, the PCR was carried out. Sequencing used immunoSEQ multiplex PCR; TCRdb keeps in-frame clones, though not all of them. The sample holds roughly 220,000 clones, around 80% seen once. The sample taken for sequencing was PBMCs. The receptors originated from a man aged 25 to 40 in good health and CMV-seronegative.

This clone appeared a few times. This chain uses TRBV10-2 with TRBJ1-1; D is unresolved. CDR3 size: 13 residues. CDR1 and CDR2 from the germline V gene are WSHSY and SAAADI. The V gene lost 5 bases and the J gene lost 13 bases, with 20 bases spanning the gap. The CDR3: CASSPGPGTEVFF. DNA for the CDR3: TGCGCCAGCAGTCCAGGCCCCGGTACGGAGGTTTTCTTT.

This chain joins TRBV5-1 and TRBJ2-5; 9 nucleotides line up with TRBD1. The CDR3 is 16 residues long. Trimming removed 3 bases from V and 2 bases from J; junction bases left unmatched: 8. Per the germline V gene, CDR1 is SGHRS and CDR2 is YFSETQ. The CDR3 region has the DNA TGCGCCAGCAGCTATGGGACAGGGCCGTTGCAAGAGACCCAGTACTTC. It specifies CASSYGTGPLQETQYF.

This clone appeared a few times. The chain combines TRBV15 with TRBJ2-2; a possible D gene is TRBD2 (6 bases). The CDR3 extends over 19 amino acids. Germline V gene lookup returns CDR1 LNHNV and CDR2 YYDKDF (reference sequence). V gave up 0 bases and J gave up 5 bases, with 22 bases separating them. In DNA, the CDR3 is TGTGCCACCAGCAGAGATAGGCGCCTAGGAAGCCTAGCGACCGGGGAGCTGTTTTTT. This encodes CATSRDRRLGSLATGELFF.

The chain uses TRBV28 and TRBJ1-4, with a weak D call TRBD1 (5 bases). The CDR3 is 15 residues long. The V end was cut by 6 bases, the J end by 0 bases, with 11 bases between. The V gene's germline CDR1 is MDHEN and CDR2 SYDVKM. CDR3 protein: CASSSEQATNEKLFF. CDR3 nucleotide sequence: TGTGCCAGCAGCTCCGAACAGGCAACTAATGAAAAACTGTTTTTT.

The chain couples TRBV7-8 to TRBJ2-1; 11 nucleotides agree with TRBD2. Unmatched junction bases numbered 6, after V lost 3 bases and J lost 8 bases. The V gene's germline CDR1 is SGHVS and CDR2 FQNEAQ. The CDR3 is 15 residues long. The CDR3 DNA sequence: TGTGCCAGCAGCTTGGCGGCTAGCGGGGGGCATGAGCAGTTCTTC. Protein product: CASSLAASGGHEQFF.

This sequence joins TRBV4-2 and TRBJ2-7; 7 bases map to TRBD2. V was pared by 3 bases and J by 0 bases, with 11 bases of the junction left unmatched. The CDR3 contains 17 residues. Per the germline V gene, CDR1 is LGHNA and CDR2 is YNFKEQ. The CDR3 loop reads CASSHVRGGGFSYEQYF. The CDR3 nucleotides read TGTGCCAGCAGCCATGTTCGGGGCGGGGGATTCTCCTACGAGCAGTACTTC.

This clone was seen only once. The genes are TRBV7-8 and TRBJ2-3; a weak D match, TRBD2 (5 bases). The length of the CDR3 is 13 residues. Germline V gives CDR1 SGHVS, CDR2 FQNEAQ. V lost 5 bases and J lost 5, with 11 bases in between. CDR3 loop: CASSPREGDTQYF. Written as DNA, the CDR3 is TGTGCCAGCAGCCCCCGGGAAGGAGATACGCAGTATTTT.

The chain links TRBV6-6 to TRBJ2-5, with 10 bases identical to TRBD1. This CDR3 is built from 15 residues. Germline trimming cut 6 bases from V and 3 bases from J; bases unmatched to any gene: 7. CDR1 and CDR2 (germline): MNHNY, SVGAGI (reference sequence). Here the CDR3 DNA reads TGTGCCAGCAGCGACAGGACAGGGGGGAAAGAGACCCAGTACTTC. Encoded protein: CASSDRTGGKETQYF.

The rearrangement joins TRBV5-1 to TRBJ2-2; D possibly corresponds to TRBD1 (7 bases). Looked up from germline, CDR1 is SGHRS and CDR2 is YFSETQ. The ends were cut back, 4 bases at V and 1 base at J, with 14 bases in the middle. The length of the CDR3 is 16 residues. The CDR3 DNA follows: TGCGCCAGCAGCCCCCAGGGGGGATTGAACACCGGGGAGCTGTTTTTT. Protein: CASSPQGGLNTGELFF.

This CDR3 reads CASSSGTDTQYF. The CDR3 bases are TGTGCCAGTAGCTCCGGCACAGATACGCAGTATTTT. V is TRBV19 and J is TRBJ2-3, with unresolved D. The CDR3 contains 12 residues. Deletions cut 6 bases from V and 1 base from J, with 5 bases between. Germline assignment: CDR1 LNHDA and CDR2 SQIVND (reference sequence). The full variable domain, its missing parts supplied by reference TRBV19 and TRBJ2-3, is DGGITQSPKYLFRKEGQNVTLSCEQNLNHDAMYWYRQDPGQGLRLIYYSQIVNDFQKGDIAEGYSVSREKKESFPLTVTSAQKNPTAFYLCASSSGTDTQYFGPGTRLTVL.

The chain has TRBV28 and TRBJ2-2, with 9 bases aligning to TRBD2. The CDR3 covers 15 residues. The V segment lost 6 bases and the J segment 3 bases; nucleotides outside the gene matches: 5. The germline CDR1 and CDR2 sequences are MDHEN and SYDVKM. The chain's CDR3 is CASRLAGAHTGELFF. The CDR3 DNA follows: TGTGCCAGCAGGTTAGCGGGGGCCCACACCGGGGAGCTGTTTTTT.

V is TRBV5-1 and J is TRBJ2-1; TRBD2 might be the D (5 bases). CDR1 and CDR2 (germline): SGHRS, YFSETQ. Between the trimmed V and J ends, which lost 1 base and 7 bases, there was a span of 9 bases. This CDR3 is 13 amino acids long. The CDR3 loop reads CASSLYGDNEQFF. The DNA for the CDR3 is TGCGCCAGCAGCTTGTACGGGGATAATGAGCAGTTCTTC.

The table lists this clone with a few counts. This chain joins TRBV5-6 and TRBJ1-2; TRBD1 might be the D (6 bases). Trimming left V 4 bases short and J 3 bases short, with 19 bases between. The germline V gene encodes CDR1 SGHDT and CDR2 YYEEEE. The CDR3 has 16 residues. The CDR3 spells CASSPNKFQGYYGYTF. CDR3 bases: TGTGCCAGCAGCCCCAACAAGTTTCAGGGGTACTATGGCTACACCTTC.

DNA for the CDR3: TGCGCCAGCAGCCATCTTTTTTTACTAGCGGGGTGGAACACCGGGGAGCTGTTTTTT. The encoded protein is CASSHLFLLAGWNTGELFF. The V and J genes are TRBV4-1 and TRBJ2-2; TRBD2 matches 10 bases. Germline V gives CDR1 MGHRA, CDR2 YSYEKL. The J segment lost 1 base and the V segment lost 3 bases, leaving 11 bases of the junction unmatched. This CDR3 region has 19 residues.

The chain links TRBV19 to TRBJ2-7; 10 bases are a match to TRBD1. The CDR3 spans 15 residues. V trimming: 5 bases; J trimming: 1 base; junction bases outside the gene matches: 5. In germline, CDR1 is LNHDA, CDR2 SQIVND (reference sequence). The CDR3 sequence is CASSDRDRGSYEQYF. CDR3 sequence (DNA): TGTGCCAGTAGTGACCGGGACAGGGGTTCCTACGAGCAGTACTTC.

This chain joins TRBV29-1 and TRBJ2-7; weak D call: TRBD1 (7 bases). The CDR3 extends over 14 amino acids. The germline CDR1 and CDR2 sequences are SQVTM and ANQGSEA. The V end was cut by 6 bases, the J end by 3 bases, with 18 bases between. CDR3 DNA: TGCAGCGTGCGAAAGGGCCAGGGGGGCTACGAGCAGTACTTC. Its protein is CSVRKGQGGYEQYF.

V gene TRBV4-2 combines with J gene TRBJ1-4; the D gene is possibly TRBD1 (5 bases). The CDR3 has 14 amino acids. Germline V gene lookup returns CDR1 LGHNA and CDR2 YNFKEQ. The V end was cut by 3 bases, the J end by 4 bases, with 9 bases between. The chain's CDR3 is CASSQGGGNEKLFF. DNA of the CDR3: TGTGCCAGCAGCCAGGGGGGGGGTAATGAAAAACTGTTTTTT.

Here the CDR3 DNA reads TGTGCCAGCAGCCGGGACAGGGGGAACACTGAAGCTTTCTTT. Its protein is CASSRDRGNTEAFF. The chain employs TRBV13 and TRBJ1-1, with 10 bases fitting TRBD1. The CDR3 sequence is 14 residues long. CDR1 and CDR2 (germline): PRHDT, FYEKMQ (reference sequence). The V and J ends lost 5 bases and 1 base, in that order; junction bases with no gene match: 1.

In this sample, this clone turned up a few times. The rearrangement joins TRBV6-6 to TRBJ2-1; 11 nucleotides agree with TRBD2. This CDR3 spans 15 amino acids. V trimming: 4 bases; J trimming: 10 bases; junction bases outside the gene matches: 9. Per germline, CDR1 MNHNY and CDR2 SVGAGI (reference sequence). CDR3 sequence: CASSSTSGALREQFF. The CDR3, as DNA: TGTGCCAGCAGTTCGACTAGCGGGGCTCTCAGGGAGCAGTTCTTC.

This chain links TRBV19 with TRBJ2-3; D possibly corresponds to TRBD1 (5 bases). The CDR3 contains 14 residues. The V end was cut by 5 bases, the J end by 0 bases, with 9 bases between. Germline V lookup: CDR1 LNHDA, CDR2 SQIVND (reference sequence). CDR3 sequence (DNA): TGTGCCAGTAGTCAGGGTACTAGCACAGATACGCAGTATTTT. It is translated as CASSQGTSTDTQYF.

This clone was seen only once. V gene TRBV6-5 combines with J gene TRBJ2-3; D is undetermined. Germline loops: CDR1 MNHEY, CDR2 SVGAGI. The germline V and J ends were trimmed by 4 bases and 2 bases, with 16 bases remaining between them. This CDR3 is 16 amino acids long. The CDR3 DNA reads as TGTGCCAGCAGTTTTCGACAAGGATCATTCACAGATACGCAGTATTTT. This codes for CASSFRQGSFTDTQYF.

V gene TRBV28 combines with J gene TRBJ2-1; 10 positions agree with TRBD1. This CDR3 spans 15 amino acids. In germline, CDR1 is MDHEN, CDR2 SYDVKM. Trimming took 6 bases from V and 6 from J; bases not matched to a gene: 8. The CDR3 loop reads CASRARDRGSNEQFF. CDR3 nucleotide sequence: TGTGCCAGCAGGGCCCGGGACAGGGGAAGCAATGAGCAGTTCTTC.